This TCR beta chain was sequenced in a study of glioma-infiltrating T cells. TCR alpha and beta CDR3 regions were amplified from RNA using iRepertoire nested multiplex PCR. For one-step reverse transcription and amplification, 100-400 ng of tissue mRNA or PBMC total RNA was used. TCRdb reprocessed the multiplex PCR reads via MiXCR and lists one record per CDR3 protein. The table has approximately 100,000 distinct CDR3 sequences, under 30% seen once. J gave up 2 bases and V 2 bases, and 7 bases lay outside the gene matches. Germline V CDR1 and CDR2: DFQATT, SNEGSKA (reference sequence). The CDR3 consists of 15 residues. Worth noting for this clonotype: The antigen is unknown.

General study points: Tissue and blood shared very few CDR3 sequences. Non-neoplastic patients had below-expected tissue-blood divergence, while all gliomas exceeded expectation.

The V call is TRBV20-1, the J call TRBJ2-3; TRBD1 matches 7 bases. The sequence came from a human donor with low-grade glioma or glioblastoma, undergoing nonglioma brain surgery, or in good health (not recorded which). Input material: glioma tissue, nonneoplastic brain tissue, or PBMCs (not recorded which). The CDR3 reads CSARNSQGVTDTQYF. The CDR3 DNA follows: TGCAGTGCTAGAAATTCCCAGGGGGTCACAGATACGCAGTATTTT.